This TCR beta chain derives from a study of shared clonotypes between healthy human individuals. Turning to the study itself: The donors, a couple of women and three men, were aged 18 to 49. Study observations and caveats: Estimated richness values were generally larger in naive subsets than in memory subsets. A few donors showed sharing of around 5.3% of naive CD4 clonotypes.

As regards this clone: As yet, its antigen is unknown.

V was clipped by 6 bases and J by 3 bases; unmatched bases: 3. This CDR3 spans 12 amino acids. Germline CDR1 SQVTM, CDR2 ANQGSEA. CD4+ cells were split into CD45RA+ naive and CD45RA-negative memory subsets. Some clones are missing from TCRdb's copy, which holds only in-frame ones; the method was immunoSEQ multiplex PCR. The sample contains roughly 1,100,000 clones, around 74% of which appear only once. What was sequenced was memory CD4+ T cells sorted from blood. Subset denoted: CD45RA-negative fraction. This rearrangement joins TRBV29-1 to TRBJ2-3; 7 bases are a match to TRBD2. The TCR sequence derives from a man aged 18 to 35 in good health. CDR3 in amino acids: CSVALATDTQYF. CDR3 DNA: TGCAGCGTAGCACTAGCGACAGATACGCAGTATTTT.